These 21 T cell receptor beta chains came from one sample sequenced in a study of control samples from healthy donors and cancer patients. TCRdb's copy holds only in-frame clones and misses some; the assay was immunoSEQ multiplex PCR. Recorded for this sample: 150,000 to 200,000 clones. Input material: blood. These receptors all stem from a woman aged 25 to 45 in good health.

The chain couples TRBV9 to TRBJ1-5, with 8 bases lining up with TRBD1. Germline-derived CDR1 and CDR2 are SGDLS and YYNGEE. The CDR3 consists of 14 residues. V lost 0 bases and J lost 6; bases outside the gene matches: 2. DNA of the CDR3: TGTGCCAGCAGCGTAGGGACAGGGCCTCAGCCCCAGCATTTT. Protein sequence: CASSVGTGPQPQHF.

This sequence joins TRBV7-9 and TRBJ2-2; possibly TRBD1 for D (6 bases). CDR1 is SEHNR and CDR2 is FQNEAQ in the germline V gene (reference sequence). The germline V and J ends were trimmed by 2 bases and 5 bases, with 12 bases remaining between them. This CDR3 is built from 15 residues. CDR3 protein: CASSLRQGNTGELFF. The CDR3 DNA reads TGTGCCAGCAGCTTAAGGCAGGGGAATACCGGGGAGCTGTTTTTT.

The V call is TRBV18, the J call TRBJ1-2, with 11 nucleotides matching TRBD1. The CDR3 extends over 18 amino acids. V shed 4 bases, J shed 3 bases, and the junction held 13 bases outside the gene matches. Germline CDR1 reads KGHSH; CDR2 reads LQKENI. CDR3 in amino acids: CASSRLPGQGDVDYGYTF. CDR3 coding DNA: TGTGCCAGCTCACGGCTTCCGGGACAGGGGGACGTAGACTATGGCTACACCTTC.

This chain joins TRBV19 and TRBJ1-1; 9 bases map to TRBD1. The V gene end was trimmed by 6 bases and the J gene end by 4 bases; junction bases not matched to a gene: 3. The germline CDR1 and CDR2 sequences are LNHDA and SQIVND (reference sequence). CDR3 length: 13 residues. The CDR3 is CASRNRGPTEAFF. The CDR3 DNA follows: TGTGCCAGTAGGAACAGGGGGCCCACTGAAGCTTTCTTT.

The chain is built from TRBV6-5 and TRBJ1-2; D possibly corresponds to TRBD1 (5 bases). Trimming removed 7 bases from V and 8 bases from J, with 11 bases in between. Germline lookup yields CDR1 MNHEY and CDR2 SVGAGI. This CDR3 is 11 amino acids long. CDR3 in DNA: TGTGCCAGCACAGGGTGGGACGGCTACACCTTC. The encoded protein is CASTGWDGYTF.

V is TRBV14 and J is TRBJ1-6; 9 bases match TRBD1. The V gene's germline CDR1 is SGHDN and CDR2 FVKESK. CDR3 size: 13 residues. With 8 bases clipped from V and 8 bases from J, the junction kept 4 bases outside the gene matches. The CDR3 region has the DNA TGTGCCAGCGGACAGGGGCTTGATTCACCCCTCCACTTT. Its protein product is CASGQGLDSPLHF.

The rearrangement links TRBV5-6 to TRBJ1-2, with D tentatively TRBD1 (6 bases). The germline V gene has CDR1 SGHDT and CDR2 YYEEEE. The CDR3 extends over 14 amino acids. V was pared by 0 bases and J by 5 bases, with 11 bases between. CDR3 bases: TGTGCCAGCAGCTTGGCAACCGGGACATATGGCTACACCTTC. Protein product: CASSLATGTYGYTF.

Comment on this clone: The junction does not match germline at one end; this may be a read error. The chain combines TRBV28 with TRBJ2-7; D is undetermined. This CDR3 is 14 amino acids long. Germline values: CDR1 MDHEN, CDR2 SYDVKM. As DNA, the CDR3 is TGTGCCAGCAGTTTGCTGACCCTGGTTCGTGGTGTTCACTTC. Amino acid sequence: CASSLLTLVRGVHF.

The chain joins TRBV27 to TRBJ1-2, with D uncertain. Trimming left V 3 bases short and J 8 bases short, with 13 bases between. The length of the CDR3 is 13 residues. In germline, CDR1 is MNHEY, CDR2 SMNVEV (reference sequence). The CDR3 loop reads CASSFASSYGYTF. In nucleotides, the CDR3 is TGTGCCAGCAGTTTTGCGAGCTCATACGGCTACACCTTC.

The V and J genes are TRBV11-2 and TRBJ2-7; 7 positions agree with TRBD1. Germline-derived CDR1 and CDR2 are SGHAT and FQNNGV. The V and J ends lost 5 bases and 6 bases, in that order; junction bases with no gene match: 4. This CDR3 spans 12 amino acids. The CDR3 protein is CASSRQGREQYF. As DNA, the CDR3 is TGTGCCAGCAGCCGACAGGGACGCGAGCAGTACTTC.

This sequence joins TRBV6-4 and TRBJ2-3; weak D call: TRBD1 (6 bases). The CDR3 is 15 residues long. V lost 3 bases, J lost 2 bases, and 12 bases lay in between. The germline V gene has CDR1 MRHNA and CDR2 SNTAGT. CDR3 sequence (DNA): TGTGCCAGCAGTGAAAGGGACAACCCCACAGATACGCAGTATTTT. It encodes CASSERDNPTDTQYF.

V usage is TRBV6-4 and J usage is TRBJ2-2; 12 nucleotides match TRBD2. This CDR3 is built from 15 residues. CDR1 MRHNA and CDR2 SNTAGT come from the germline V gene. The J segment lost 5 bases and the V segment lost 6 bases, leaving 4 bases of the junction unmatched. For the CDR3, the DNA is TGTGCCAGCAGCCCGACTAGCGGGGGTACCGGGGAGCTGTTTTTT. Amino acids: CASSPTSGGTGELFF.

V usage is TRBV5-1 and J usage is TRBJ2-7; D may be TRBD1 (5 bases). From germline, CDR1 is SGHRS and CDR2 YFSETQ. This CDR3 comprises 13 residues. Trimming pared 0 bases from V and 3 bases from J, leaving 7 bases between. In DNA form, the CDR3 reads TGCGCCAGCAGCTTGGAACAGGACTACGAGCAGTACTTC. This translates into CASSLEQDYEQYF. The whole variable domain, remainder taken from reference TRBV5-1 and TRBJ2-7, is KAGVTQTPRYLIKTRGQQVTLSCSPISGHRSVSWYQQTPGQGLQFLFEYFSETQRNKGNFPGRFSGRQFSNSRSEMNVSTLELGDSALYLCASSLEQDYEQYFGPGTRLTVT.

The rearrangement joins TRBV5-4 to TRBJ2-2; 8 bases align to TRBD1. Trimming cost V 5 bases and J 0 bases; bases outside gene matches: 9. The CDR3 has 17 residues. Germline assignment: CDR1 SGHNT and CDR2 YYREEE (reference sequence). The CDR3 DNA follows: TGTGCCAGCAGTTACGACTGGACAGGGTCGAACACCGGGGAGCTGTTTTTT. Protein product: CASSYDWTGSNTGELFF.

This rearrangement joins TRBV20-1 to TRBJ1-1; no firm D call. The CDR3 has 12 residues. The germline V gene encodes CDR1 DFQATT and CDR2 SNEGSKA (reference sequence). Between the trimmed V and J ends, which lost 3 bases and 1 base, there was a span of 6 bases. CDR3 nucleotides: TGCAGTGCTAGTTGGCAGAACACTGAAGCTTTCTTT. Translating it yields CSASWQNTEAFF.

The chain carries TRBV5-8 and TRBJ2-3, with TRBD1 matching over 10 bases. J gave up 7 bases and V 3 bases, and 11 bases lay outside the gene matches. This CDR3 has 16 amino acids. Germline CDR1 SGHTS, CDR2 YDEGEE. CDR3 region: CASSSPGQGPRNTQYF. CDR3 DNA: TGTGCCAGCAGCTCCCCGGGACAGGGGCCGAGAAATACGCAGTATTTT.

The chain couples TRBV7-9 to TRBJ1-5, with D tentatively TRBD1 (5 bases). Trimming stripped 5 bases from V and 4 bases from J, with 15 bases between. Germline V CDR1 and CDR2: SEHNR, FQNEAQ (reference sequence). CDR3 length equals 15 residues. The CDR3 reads CASSPTGGLNQPQHF. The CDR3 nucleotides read TGTGCCAGCAGCCCCACCGGGGGTCTAAATCAGCCCCAGCATTTT.

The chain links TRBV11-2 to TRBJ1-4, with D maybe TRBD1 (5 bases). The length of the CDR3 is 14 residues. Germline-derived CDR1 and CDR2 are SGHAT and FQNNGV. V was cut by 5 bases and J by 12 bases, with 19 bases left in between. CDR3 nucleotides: TGTGCCAGCAGCCTAAGTCCCGCCGGGGCGCAACTGTTTTTT. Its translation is CASSLSPAGAQLFF.

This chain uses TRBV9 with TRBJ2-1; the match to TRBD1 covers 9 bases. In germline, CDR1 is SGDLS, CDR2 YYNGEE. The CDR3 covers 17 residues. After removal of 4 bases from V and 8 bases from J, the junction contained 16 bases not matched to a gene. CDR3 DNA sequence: TGTGCCAGCAGCCCAGCTGGGGGGGGACAGGGCGAAGATGAGCAGTTCTTC. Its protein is CASSPAGGGQGEDEQFF.

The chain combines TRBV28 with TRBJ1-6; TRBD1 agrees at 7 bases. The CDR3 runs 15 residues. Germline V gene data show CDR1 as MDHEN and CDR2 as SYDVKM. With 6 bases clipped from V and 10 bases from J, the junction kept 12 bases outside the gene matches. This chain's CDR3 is CASSLGGTVRSPLHF. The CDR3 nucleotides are TGTGCCAGCAGCCTGGGGGGGACAGTTCGATCACCCCTCCACTTT. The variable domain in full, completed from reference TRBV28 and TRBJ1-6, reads DVKVTQSSRYLVKRTGEKVFLECVQDMDHENMFWYRQDPGLGLRLIYFSYDVKMKEKGDIPEGYSVSREKKERFSLILESASTNQTSMYLCASSLGGTVRSPLHFGNGTRLTVT.

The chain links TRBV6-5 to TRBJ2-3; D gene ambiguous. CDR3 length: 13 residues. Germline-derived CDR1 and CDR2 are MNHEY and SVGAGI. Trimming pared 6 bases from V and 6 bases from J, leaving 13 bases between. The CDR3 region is CASRDDTVDTQYF. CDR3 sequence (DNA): TGTGCCAGCAGAGACGACACCGTTGATACGCAGTATTTT.